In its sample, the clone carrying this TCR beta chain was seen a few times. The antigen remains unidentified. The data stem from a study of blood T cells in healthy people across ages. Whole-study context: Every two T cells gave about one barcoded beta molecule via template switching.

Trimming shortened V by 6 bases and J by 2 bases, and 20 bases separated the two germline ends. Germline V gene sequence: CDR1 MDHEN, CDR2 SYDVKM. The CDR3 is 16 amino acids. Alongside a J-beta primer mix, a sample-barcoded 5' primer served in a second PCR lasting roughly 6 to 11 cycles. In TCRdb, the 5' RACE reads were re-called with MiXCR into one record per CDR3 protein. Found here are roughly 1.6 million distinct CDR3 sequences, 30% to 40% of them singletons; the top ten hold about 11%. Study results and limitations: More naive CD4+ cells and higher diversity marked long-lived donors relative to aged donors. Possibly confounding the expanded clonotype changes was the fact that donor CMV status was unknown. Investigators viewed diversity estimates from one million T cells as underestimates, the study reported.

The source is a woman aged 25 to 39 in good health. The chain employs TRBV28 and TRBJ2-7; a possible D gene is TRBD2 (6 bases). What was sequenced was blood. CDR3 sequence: CASSPPGTRWAYEQYF. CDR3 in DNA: TGTGCCAGCAGCCCCCCCGGGACTCGGTGGGCCTACGAGCAGTACTTC.